The clone carrying this T cell receptor beta chain occurred many times. As yet, its antigen is unknown. Germline CDR1 and CDR2: SGHVS and FQNEAQ. The CDR3 is made up of 16 amino acids. With 5 bases removed from V and 1 base from J, the gap between germline ends came to 14 bases. The data were taken from a study of neurological immune-mediated disorders. Study-wide points: None of the CDR3 amino acid sequences of expanded clones were shared across subjects, and this suggested private repertoires in all groups.

5'RACE with 10-nucleotide random UMIs produced the cDNA. TCRdb recomputed calls from the 5' RACE reads with MiXCR, one row per CDR3 protein. This table has tens of thousands of distinct CDR3 sequences, 3.5% appearing once. The clonotype comes from a woman in her twenties or thirties with multiple sclerosis. The chain couples TRBV7-8 to TRBJ2-2; the D gene is possibly TRBD1 (6 bases). The sample consisted of PBMCs. As DNA, the CDR3 is TGTGCCAGCAGCCCAGTAGTACAGGGGAACACCGGGGAGCTGTTTTTT. This translates into CASSPVVQGNTGELFF.